This T cell receptor beta chain was recovered during a study of blood T cells in healthy people across ages. A J-beta primer mix and a sample-barcoded 5' primer were used in a second PCR of about 7 to 12 cycles. MiXCR was run by TCRdb on the 5' RACE reads, yielding one entry per CDR3 protein. This sample has under 2 million distinct CDR3 sequences; roughly 32% occur once, and the top ten carry about 11%. V gave up 4 bases and J gave up 2 bases, with 14 bases separating them. The CDR3 consists of 15 residues. The germline CDR1 and CDR2 sequences are SGHRS and YFSETQ. The V call is TRBV5-1, the J call TRBJ2-3; perhaps TRBD2 as D (7 bases). The receptor was derived from a woman aged 25 to 45 in good health. The sequencing sample was made of blood. CDR3 in DNA: TGCGCCAGCAGCGTCGGGGGGCCCTTCACAGATACGCAGTATTTT. It encodes CASSVGGPFTDTQYF.